Each of the 5 T cell receptor beta chains below was sequenced from the same sample in a study of blood T cell repertoires in COVID-19. Clones were sequenced by immunoSEQ multiplex PCR, and TCRdb holds only the in-frame ones, with some missing. Of around 250,000 clones in the sample, about 83% were seen once. Sequenced material: peripheral blood. These receptors originate from a woman between 35 and 50 years old who had recovered from COVID-19.

The rearrangement uses TRBV5-4 and TRBJ2-2; TRBD2 aligns across 14 bases. Germline V gene lookup returns CDR1 SGHNT and CDR2 YYREEE (reference sequence). There are 16 residues in the CDR3. The V and J ends lost 6 bases and 6 bases, in that order; junction bases with no gene match: 7. The CDR3 nucleotides read TGTGCCAGCACAACGCAGACTAGCGGGGGGGCCGGGGAGCTGTTTTTT. It encodes CASTTQTSGGAGELFF.

This clone was seen a handful of times. The V and J genes are TRBV20-1 and TRBJ1-5; D perhaps matches TRBD1 (6 bases). The V end was cut by 3 bases, the J end by 0 bases, with 9 bases between. CDR3 length equals 14 residues. Germline CDR1 is DFQATT and CDR2 is SNEGSKA (reference sequence). CDR3: CSASRTDSNQPQHF. CDR3 coding DNA: TGCAGTGCTAGTAGGACAGATAGCAATCAGCCCCAGCATTTT.

This chain links TRBV11-3 with TRBJ2-7; 10 positions match TRBD2. V lost 5 bases and J lost 2; bases outside the gene matches: 15. The CDR3 extends over 18 amino acids. Germline-derived CDR1 and CDR2 are SGHNT and YENEEA. CDR3 sequence: CASSPRGVSGGRTYEQYF. CDR3 in DNA: TGTGCCAGCAGCCCACGGGGGGTTAGCGGGGGGCGAACCTACGAGCAGTACTTC.

V and J are TRBV3-1 (or the pseudogene TRBV3-2) and TRBJ2-3; D remains unclear. Germline CDR1 is LGHDT and CDR2 is YNNKEL (reference sequence). The CDR3 sequence is 14 residues long. V gave up 5 bases and J gave up 5 bases, with 14 bases separating them. The CDR3 nucleotides read TGTGCCAGCAGCTTAAGGAGTTCGGAAGATACGCAGTATTTT. It yields the protein CASSLRSSEDTQYF.

The chain employs TRBV19 and TRBJ1-4; TRBD1 matches at 8 bases. CDR3 length: 13 residues. V was clipped by 10 bases and J by 7 bases; unmatched bases: 8. The V gene's germline CDR1 is LNHDA and CDR2 SQIVND (reference sequence). The CDR3 region is CAIPTGASEKLFF. As DNA, the CDR3 is TGTGCCATTCCGACAGGGGCGAGTGAAAAACTGTTTTTT.